The table lists the clone carrying this TCR beta chain with a count of one. The data stem from a study of technical replicates of blood from a few donors. With 8 bases clipped from V and 0 bases from J, the junction kept 12 bases outside the gene matches. CDR3 length equals 16 residues. In germline, CDR1 is LNHDA, CDR2 SQIVND (reference sequence). Using immunoSEQ multiplex PCR, the repertoire was profiled, and TCRdb retains in-frame clones only, with some absent. The sample has about 93,000 clones; around 95% are singletons. This sequence was found in a human donor in good health. The chain employs TRBV19 and TRBJ1-1; TRBD1 matches 7 bases. Sequenced material: T cells isolated from PBMCs. CDR3 coding DNA: TGTGCCAGTGGACAGGAGTCCCCCCTGATGAACACTGAAGCTTTCTTT. Its protein is CASGQESPLMNTEAFF.